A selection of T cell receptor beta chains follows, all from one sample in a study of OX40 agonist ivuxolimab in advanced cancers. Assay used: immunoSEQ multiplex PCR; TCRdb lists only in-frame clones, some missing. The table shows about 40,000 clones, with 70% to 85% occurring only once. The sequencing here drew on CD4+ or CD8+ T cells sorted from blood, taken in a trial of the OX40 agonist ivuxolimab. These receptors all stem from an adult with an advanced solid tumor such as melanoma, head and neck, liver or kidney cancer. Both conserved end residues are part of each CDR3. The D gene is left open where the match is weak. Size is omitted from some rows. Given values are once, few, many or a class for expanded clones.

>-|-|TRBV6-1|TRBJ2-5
CASSEAWVASRRAETQYF
TGTGCCAGCAGTGAAGCGTGGGTGGCGTCTAGGCGGGCGGAGACCCAGTACTTC
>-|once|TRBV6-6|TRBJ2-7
CASSALGSHGQYF
TGTGCCAGCAGTGCCCTTGGGAGTCACGGGCAGTACTTC
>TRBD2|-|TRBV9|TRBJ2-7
CASSVAHGGYEQYF
TGTGCCAGCAGCGTAGCTCACGGGGGGTACGAGCAGTACTTC
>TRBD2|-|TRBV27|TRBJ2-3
CASSSTPSGSTDTQYF
TGTGCCAGCAGTTCCACTCCTAGCGGGAGCACAGATACGCAGTATTTT
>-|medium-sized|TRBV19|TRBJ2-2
CATGQINTGELFF
TGTGCTACGGGACAAATAAACACCGGGGAGCTGTTTTTT
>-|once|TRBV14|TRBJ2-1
CASSQGGWNNEQFF
TGTGCCAGCAGCCAAGGAGGGTGGAACAATGAGCAGTTCTTC
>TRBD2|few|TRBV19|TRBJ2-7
CASSTIAGFSYEQYF
TGTGCCAGTAGTACGATAGCGGGTTTTTCCTACGAGCAGTACTTC
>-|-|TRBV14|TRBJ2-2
CASSLNRVGELFF
TGTGCCAGCAGCCTAAACAGGGTCGGGGAGCTGTTTTTT
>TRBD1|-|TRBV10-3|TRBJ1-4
CAISESSGGYEKLFF
TGTGCCATCAGTGAGTCGTCAGGGGGATATGAAAAACTGTTTTTT
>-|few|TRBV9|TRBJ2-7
CASSVGSGSLHEQYF
TGTGCCAGCAGCGTAGGGTCTGGGAGCCTCCACGAGCAGTACTTC
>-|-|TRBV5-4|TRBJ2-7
CASSISREQYF
TGTGCCAGCAGCATCTCTAGGGAGCAGTACTTC
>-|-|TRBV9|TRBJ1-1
CASSVGPGLTEAFF
TGTGCCAGCAGCGTAGGTCCTGGCCTCACTGAAGCTTTCTTT
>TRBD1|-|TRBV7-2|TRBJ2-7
CASSLVRGQGPGQYF
TGTGCCAGCAGCTTAGTTCGGGGACAGGGCCCGGGGCAGTACTTC
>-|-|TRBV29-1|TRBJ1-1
CSVADSLNTEAFF
TGCAGCGTCGCCGACAGCCTGAACACTGAAGCTTTCTTT
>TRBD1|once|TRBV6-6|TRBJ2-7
CASSYGTGTYEQYF
TGTGCCAGCAGTTACGGGACAGGGACCTACGAGCAGTACTTC
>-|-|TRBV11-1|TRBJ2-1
CASSWRLQGEQFF
TGTGCCAGCAGCTGGCGACTCCAAGGGGAGCAGTTCTTC
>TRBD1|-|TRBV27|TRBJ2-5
CASSLSGTVAQYF
TGTGCCAGCAGTTTATCGGGGACAGTGGCCCAGTACTTC
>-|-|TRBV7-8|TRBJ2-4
CASSAGTLAKNIQYF
TGTGCCAGCAGCGCCGGGACTTTAGCCAAAAACATTCAGTACTTC
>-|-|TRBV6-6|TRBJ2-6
CASRKTGSGANVLTF
TGTGCCAGCAGAAAAACCGGCTCTGGGGCCAACGTCCTGACTTTC
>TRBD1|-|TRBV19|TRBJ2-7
CASSITGGAGYEQYF
TGTGCCAGTAGTATCACAGGGGGCGCTGGCTACGAGCAGTACTTC
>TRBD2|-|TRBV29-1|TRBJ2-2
CSVEGSGTNTGELFF
TGCAGCGTTGAAGGGAGCGGGACGAACACCGGGGAGCTGTTTTTT
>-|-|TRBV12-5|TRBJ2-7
CASGHFSRYEQYF
TGTGCTAGTGGTCATTTTAGCCGCTACGAGCAGTACTTC
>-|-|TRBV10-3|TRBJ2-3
CAISETEDTQYF
TGTGCCATCAGTGAAACGGAGGATACGCAGTATTTT
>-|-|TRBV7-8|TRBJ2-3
CASSKVGTDTQYF
TGTGCCAGCAGCAAAGTTGGCACAGATACGCAGTATTTT
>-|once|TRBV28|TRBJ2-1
CASSPGRLDNEQFF
TGTGCCAGCAGTCCGGGGCGGCTCGACAATGAGCAGTTCTTC
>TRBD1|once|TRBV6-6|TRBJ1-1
CASCDRDRVCTEAFF
TGTGCCAGCTGCGACCGGGACAGGGTTTGCACTGAAGCTTTCTTT
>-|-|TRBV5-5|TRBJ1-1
CASSLYQGMNTEAFF
TGTGCCAGCAGCTTATATCAGGGCATGAACACTGAAGCTTTCTTT
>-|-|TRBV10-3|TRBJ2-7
CAISEGTRSYEQYF
TGTGCCATCAGTGAAGGGACACGCTCCTACGAGCAGTACTTC
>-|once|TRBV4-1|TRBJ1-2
CASSPLRGSGYGYTF
TGCGCCAGCAGCCCCCTAAGGGGGTCCGGCTATGGCTACACCTTC
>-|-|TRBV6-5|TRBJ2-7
CASSQSPKGVYEQYF
TGTGCCAGCAGCCAATCCCCGAAGGGAGTCTACGAGCAGTACTTC
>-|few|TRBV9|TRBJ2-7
CASSEGDPYEQYF
TGTGCCAGCAGCGAGGGAGACCCCTACGAGCAGTACTTC
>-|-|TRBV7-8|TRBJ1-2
CASSLAQGSYGYTF
TGTGCCAGCAGCTTAGCGCAGGGTTCCTATGGCTACACCTTC
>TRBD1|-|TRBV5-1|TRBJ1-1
CASSGGTANLNTEAFF
TGCGCCAGCAGCGGCGGGACAGCAAACCTGAACACTGAAGCTTTCTTT
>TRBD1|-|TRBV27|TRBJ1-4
CASSPGQVETNEKLFF
TGTGCCAGCAGTCCCGGACAGGTGGAAACTAATGAAAAACTGTTTTTT
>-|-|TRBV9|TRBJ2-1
CASSVLGASGLQFF
TGTGCCAGCAGCGTACTGGGGGCTAGCGGTCTACAGTTCTTC
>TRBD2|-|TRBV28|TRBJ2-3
CASSSSREGLSTDTQYF
TGTGCCAGCAGTTCCTCGCGGGAGGGCCTAAGCACAGATACGCAGTATTTT
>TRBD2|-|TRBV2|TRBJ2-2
CASSNGRGTGELFF
TGTGCCAGCAGTAACGGGAGGGGGACCGGGGAGCTGTTTTTT
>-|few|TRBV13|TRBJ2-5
CASSLSGSGEETQYF
TGTGCCAGCAGCTTATCTGGTAGCGGCGAAGAGACCCAGTACTTC
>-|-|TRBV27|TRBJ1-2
CASSLGTTPNNYGYTF
TGTGCCAGCAGTTTGGGGACGACACCTAACAACTATGGCTACACCTTC
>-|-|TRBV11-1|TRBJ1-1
CASSDDMDSLNTEAFF
TGTGCCAGCAGCGACGATATGGACAGCCTGAACACTGAAGCTTTCTTT
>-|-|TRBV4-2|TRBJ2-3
CASSERFSGSVTDTQYF
TGTGCCAGCAGCGAGAGATTCTCGGGAAGTGTCACAGATACGCAGTATTTT
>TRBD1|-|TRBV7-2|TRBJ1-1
CASSATQGVNTEAFF
TGTGCCAGCAGCGCGACGCAGGGGGTGAACACTGAAGCTTTCTTT
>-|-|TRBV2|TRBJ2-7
CAGGTRTYEQYF
TGTGCCGGCGGGACACGGACCTACGAGCAGTACTTC
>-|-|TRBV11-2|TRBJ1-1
CASSLGVTEAFF
TGTGCCAGCAGCTTAGGGGTAACTGAAGCTTTCTTT
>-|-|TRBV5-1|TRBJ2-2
CASSLGRQKTGELFF
TGCGCCAGCAGCTTGGGACGCCAAAAAACCGGGGAGCTGTTTTTT
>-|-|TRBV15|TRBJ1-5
CATSRPGLNQPQHF
TGTGCCACCAGCCGACCAGGCCTAAATCAGCCCCAGCATTTT
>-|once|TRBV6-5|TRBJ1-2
CASSRVGQSNYGYTF
TGTGCCAGCTCCAGGGTGGGCCAGTCTAACTATGGCTACACCTTC
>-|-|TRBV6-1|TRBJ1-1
CASSRTSTEAFF
TGTGCCAGCAGTCGGACGAGCACTGAAGCTTTCTTT
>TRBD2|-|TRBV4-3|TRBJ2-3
CASSQKHASGGDTQYF
TGCGCCAGCAGCCAAAAACATGCTAGCGGGGGAGATACGCAGTATTTT
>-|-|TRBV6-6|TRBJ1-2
CASSYSQGIYTF
TGTGCCAGCAGTTACTCGCAGGGTATCTACACCTTC
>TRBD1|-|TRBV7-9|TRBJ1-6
CASSSDRASNNSPLHF
TGTGCCAGCAGCTCCGACAGGGCGAGTAATAATTCACCCCTCCACTTT
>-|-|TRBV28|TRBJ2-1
CASDQGGYEQFF
TGTGCCAGCGATCAGGGTGGCTATGAGCAGTTCTTC
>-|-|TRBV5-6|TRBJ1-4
CASSLEPGRFNEKLFF
TGTGCCAGCAGCTTGGAACCGGGACGGTTTAATGAAAAACTGTTTTTT
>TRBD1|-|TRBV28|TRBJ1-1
CASRGQGDTEAFF
TGTGCCAGCAGGGGACAGGGGGACACTGAAGCTTTCTTT
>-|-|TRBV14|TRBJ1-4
CASSPRDSRKKLFF
TGTGCCAGCAGCCCCCGGGACTCTAGGAAAAAACTGTTTTTT
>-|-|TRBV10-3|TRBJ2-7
CAISDFYEQYF
TGTGCCATCAGTGATTTCTACGAGCAGTACTTC
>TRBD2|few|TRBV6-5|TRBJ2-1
CASSSPSGRAGDEQFF
TGTGCCAGCAGTTCCCCCTCCGGGAGGGCCGGCGATGAGCAGTTCTTC